The clone carrying this T cell receptor (beta chain) was found once. Some clones are missing from TCRdb's copy, which holds only in-frame ones; the method was immunoSEQ multiplex PCR. The sample consists of 2 million to 3 million clones, roughly 93% of them appearing once. This entry comes from a study of shared clonotypes between healthy human individuals. CDR3 length: 14 amino acids. Trimming removed 9 bases at V and 4 bases at J, with 19 bases between. Germline V gene sequence: CDR1 SGHDT, CDR2 YYEEEE. This chain links TRBV5-6 with TRBJ1-1; perhaps TRBD1 as D (5 bases). What was sequenced was naive CD4+ T cells from PBMCs. Subset of the sample: CD45RA+ positively selected. The receptor was derived from a man aged 18 to 30 in good health. Some clones in this sample may be carry-over from other donors' samples. CDR3 region: CATKRGAGRTEAFF. CDR3 nucleotides: TGTGCCACCAAACGCGGGGCGGGTCGCACTGAAGCTTTCTTT.